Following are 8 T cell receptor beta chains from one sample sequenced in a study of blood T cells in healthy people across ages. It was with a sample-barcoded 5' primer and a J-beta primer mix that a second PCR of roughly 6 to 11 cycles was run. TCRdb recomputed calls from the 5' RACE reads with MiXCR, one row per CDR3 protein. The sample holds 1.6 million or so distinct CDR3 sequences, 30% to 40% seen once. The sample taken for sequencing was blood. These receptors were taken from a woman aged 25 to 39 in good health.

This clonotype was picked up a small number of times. The CDR3 coding sequence is TGCGCCAGCAGCCATAAGCCGGGACAGGGGGCGCAAGGGTGGACTGAAGCTTTCTTT. It specifies CASSHKPGQGAQGWTEAFF. This chain connects TRBV4-1 to TRBJ1-1, with 12 bases matching TRBD1. The CDR3 runs to 19 residues. Germline V gives CDR1 MGHRA, CDR2 YSYEKL. V lost 3 bases to trimming and J lost 5 bases; unmatched junction nucleotides: 16.

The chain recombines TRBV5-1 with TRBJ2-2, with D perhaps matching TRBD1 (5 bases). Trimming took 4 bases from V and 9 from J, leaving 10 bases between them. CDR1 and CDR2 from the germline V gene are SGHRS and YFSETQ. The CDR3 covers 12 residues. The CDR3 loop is CASSERGRELFF. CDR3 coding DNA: TGCGCCAGCAGCGAAAGGGGTCGGGAGCTGTTTTTT.

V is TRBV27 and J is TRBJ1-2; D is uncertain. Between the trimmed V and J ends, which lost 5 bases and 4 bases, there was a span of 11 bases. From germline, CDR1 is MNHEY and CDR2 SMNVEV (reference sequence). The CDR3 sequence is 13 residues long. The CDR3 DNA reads TGTGCCAGCAGTGGTGAAGGCGGCTATGGCTACACCTTC. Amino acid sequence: CASSGEGGYGYTF.

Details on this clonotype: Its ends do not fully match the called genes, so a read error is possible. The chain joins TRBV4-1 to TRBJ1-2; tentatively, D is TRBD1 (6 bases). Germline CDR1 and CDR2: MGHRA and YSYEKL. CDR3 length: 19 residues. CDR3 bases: TGCGCCAGCAGCCAAGATAGGGGGACCGGAACGGGCGCTAACTGTGGCTACACCTTC. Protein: CASSQDRGTGTGANCGYTF.

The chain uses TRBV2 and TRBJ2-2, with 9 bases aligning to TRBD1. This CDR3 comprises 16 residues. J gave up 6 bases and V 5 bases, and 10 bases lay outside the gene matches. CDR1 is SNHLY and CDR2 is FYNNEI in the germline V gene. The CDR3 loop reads CASSYSGTGIAGELFF. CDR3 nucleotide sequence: TGTGCCAGCAGTTACTCTGGGACAGGGATTGCCGGGGAGCTGTTTTTT.

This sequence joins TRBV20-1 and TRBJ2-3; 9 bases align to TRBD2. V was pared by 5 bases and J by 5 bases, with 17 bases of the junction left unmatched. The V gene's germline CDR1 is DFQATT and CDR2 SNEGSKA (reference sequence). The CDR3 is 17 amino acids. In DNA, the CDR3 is TGCAGTGCTCTTCGCGGGGGGGCCGTTTCCTTTCAAGATACGCAGTATTTT. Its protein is CSALRGGAVSFQDTQYF.

CDR3 nucleotides: TGTGCCAGCAGCGTAGTCTCCGGGACAGGGTGGGAGCAGTACTTC. As protein: CASSVVSGTGWEQYF. The chain employs TRBV9 and TRBJ2-5; 9 positions agree with TRBD1. The length of the CDR3 is 15 residues. The J segment lost 11 bases and the V segment lost 0 bases, leaving 11 bases of the junction unmatched. Germline lookup yields CDR1 SGDLS and CDR2 YYNGEE. Filled out from reference TRBV9 and TRBJ2-5, the complete variable domain reads DSGVTQTPKHLITATGQRVTLRCSPRSGDLSVYWYQQSLDQGLQFLIQYYNGEERAKGNILERFSAQQFPDLHSELNLSSLELGDSALYFCASSVVSGTGWEQYFGPGTRLLVL.

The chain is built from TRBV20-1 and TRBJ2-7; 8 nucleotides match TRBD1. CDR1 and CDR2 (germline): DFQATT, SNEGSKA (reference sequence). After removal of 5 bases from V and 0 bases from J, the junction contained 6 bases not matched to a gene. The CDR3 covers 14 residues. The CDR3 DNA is TGCAGTGCTCGGGACAGGTCCTACTCCTACGAGCAGTACTTC. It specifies CSARDRSYSYEQYF.